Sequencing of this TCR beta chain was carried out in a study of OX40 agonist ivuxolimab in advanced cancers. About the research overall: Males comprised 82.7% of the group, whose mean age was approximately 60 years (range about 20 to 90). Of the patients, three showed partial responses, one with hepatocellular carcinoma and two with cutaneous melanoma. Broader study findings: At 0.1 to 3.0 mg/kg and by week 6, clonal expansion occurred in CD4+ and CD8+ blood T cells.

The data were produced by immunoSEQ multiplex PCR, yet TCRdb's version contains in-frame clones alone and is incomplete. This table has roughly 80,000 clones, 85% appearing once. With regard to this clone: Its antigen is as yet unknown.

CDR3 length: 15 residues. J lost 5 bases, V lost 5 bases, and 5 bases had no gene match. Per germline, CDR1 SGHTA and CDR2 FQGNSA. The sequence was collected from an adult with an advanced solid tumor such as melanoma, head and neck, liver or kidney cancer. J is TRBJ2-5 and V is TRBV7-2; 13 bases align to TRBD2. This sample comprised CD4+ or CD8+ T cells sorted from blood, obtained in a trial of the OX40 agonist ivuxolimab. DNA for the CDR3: TGTGCCAGCAGCCCAGGACTAGCGGGGGTGGAGACCCAGTACTTC. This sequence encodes CASSPGLAGVETQYF.